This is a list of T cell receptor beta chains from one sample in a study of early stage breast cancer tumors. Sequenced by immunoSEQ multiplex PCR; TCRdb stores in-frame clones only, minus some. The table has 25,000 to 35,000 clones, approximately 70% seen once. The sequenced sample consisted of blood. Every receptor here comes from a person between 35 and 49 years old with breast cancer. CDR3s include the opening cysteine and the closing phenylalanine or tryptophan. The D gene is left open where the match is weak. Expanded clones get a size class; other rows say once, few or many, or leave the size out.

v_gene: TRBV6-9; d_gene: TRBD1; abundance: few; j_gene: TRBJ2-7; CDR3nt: TGTGCCAGCAGGGACAGGGGGTGCGCCTACGAGCAGTACTTC; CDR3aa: CASRDRGCAYEQYF
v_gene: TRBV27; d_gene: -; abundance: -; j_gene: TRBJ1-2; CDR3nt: TGTGCCAGCAGTTCCCAACAGTTTACGGACTATGGCTACACCTTC; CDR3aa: CASSSQQFTDYGYTF
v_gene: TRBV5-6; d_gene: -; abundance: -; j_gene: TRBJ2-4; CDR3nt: TGTGCCAGCAGCTCCTACAGGGCCGTCGATGACATTCAGTACTTC; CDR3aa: CASSSYRAVDDIQYF
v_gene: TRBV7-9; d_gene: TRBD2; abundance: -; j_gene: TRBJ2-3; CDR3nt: TGTGCCAGCAGCTTAACAAATGGACTAGCGGGGTACACAGATACGCAGTATTTT; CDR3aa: CASSLTNGLAGYTDTQYF
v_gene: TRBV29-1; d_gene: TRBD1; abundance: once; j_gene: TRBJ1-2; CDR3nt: TGCAGCGCATCACCGACAGGGCTGCACTATGGCTACACCTTC; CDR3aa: CSASPTGLHYGYTF
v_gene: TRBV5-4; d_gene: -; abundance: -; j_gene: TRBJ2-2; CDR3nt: TGTGCCAGCAGCTTAGGAGGGAACACCGGGGAGCTGTTTTTT; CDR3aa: CASSLGGNTGELFF
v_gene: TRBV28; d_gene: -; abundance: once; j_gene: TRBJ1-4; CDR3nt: TGTGCCAGCAGTACCCACGGGGGGGGGCGCGGTGAAAAACTGTTTTTT; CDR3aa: CASSTHGGGRGEKLFF
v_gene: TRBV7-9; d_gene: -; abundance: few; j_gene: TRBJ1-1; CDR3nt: TGTGCCAGCAGCGGACCAGGTCTTTATGAGTACACTGAAGCTTTCTTT; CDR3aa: CASSGPGLYEYTEAFF
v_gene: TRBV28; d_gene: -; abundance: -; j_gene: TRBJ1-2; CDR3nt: TGTGCCAGCAGGACGTTTTCTGGTAACTATGGCTACACCTTC; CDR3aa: CASRTFSGNYGYTF
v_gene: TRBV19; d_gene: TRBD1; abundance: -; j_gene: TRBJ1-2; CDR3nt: TGTGCCAGTAGTATATTGACAGGGATTGGGCGCTATGGCTACACCTTC; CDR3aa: CASSILTGIGRYGYTF
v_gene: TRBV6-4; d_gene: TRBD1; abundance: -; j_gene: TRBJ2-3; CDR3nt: TGTGCCAGCAGTGAACGCCCCGGACAGGGACACGATACGCAGTATTTT; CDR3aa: CASSERPGQGHDTQYF
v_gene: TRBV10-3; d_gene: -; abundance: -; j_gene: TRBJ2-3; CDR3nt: TGTGCCATCAGTGCGGCTAGCACAGATACGCAGTATTTT; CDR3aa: CAISAASTDTQYF
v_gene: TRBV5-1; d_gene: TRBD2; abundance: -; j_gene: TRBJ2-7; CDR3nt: TGCGCCAGCAGCCCCGGGACTAGCAGCTCCTACGAGCAGTACTTC; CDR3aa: CASSPGTSSSYEQYF
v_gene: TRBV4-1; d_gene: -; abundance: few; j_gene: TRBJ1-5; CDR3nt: TGCGCCAGCAGCCAAGTGGGGATTGGTCAGCCCCAGCATTTT; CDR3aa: CASSQVGIGQPQHF
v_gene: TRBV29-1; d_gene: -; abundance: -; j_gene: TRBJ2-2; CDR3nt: TGCAGCGGGGGGGACTACACCGGGGAGCTGTTTTTT; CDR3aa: CSGGDYTGELFF
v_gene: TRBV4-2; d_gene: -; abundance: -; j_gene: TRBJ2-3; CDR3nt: TGTGCCAGCAGCCTAACAAGCACAGATACGCAGTATTTT; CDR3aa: CASSLTSTDTQYF
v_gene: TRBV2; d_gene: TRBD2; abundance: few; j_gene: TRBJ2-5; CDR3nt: TGTGCCAGCAGGGGGGGAGGGGCCTCGGAGACCCAGTACTTC; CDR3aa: CASRGGGASETQYF
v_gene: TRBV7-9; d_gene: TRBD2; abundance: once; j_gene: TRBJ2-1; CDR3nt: TGTGCCAGCAGTTATAGCGGGATAGACGATGAGCAGTTCTTC; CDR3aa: CASSYSGIDDEQFF
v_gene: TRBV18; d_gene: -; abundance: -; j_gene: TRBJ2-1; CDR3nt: TGTGCCAGCTCACCACCAGTTACCTACAATGAGCAGTTCTTC; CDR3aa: CASSPPVTYNEQFF
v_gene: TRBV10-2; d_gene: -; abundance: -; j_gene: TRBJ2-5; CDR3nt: TGCGCCAGCATGGGGTTGACAGCCCAAGAGACCCAGTACTTC; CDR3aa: CASMGLTAQETQYF
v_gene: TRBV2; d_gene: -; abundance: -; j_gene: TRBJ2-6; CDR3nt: TGTGCCAGCGAGTTAGGCTCTGGGGCCAACGTCCTGACTTTC; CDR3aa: CASELGSGANVLTF
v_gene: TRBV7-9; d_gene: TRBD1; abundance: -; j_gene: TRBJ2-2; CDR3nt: TGTGCCAGCAGCAAGACAGGGCCCGGGGAGCTGTTTTTT; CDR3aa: CASSKTGPGELFF
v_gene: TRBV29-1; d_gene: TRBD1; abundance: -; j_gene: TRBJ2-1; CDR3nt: TGCAGCGTGGGACAGGACAATGAGCAGTTCTTC; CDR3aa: CSVGQDNEQFF
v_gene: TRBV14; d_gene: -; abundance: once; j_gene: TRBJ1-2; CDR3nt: TGTGCCAGCAGCCAAGGCTCGGGTAACTATGGCTACACCTTC; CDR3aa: CASSQGSGNYGYTF
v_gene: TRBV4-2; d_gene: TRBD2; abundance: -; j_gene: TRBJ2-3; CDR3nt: TGTGCCAGCAGCCGACTAGCGGGAGGGAGCACAGATACGCAGTATTTT; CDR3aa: CASSRLAGGSTDTQYF
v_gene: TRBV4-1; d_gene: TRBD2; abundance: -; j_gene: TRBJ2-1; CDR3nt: TGCGCCAGCAGATCTCCAGGGACTAGCGGTTACAATGAGCAGTTCTTC; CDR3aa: CASRSPGTSGYNEQFF
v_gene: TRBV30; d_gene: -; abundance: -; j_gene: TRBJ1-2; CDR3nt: TGTGCCTGGAGTGTGGGCAGCCACTATGGCTACACCTTC; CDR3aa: CAWSVGSHYGYTF
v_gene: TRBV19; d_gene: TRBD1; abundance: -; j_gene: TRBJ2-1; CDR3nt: TGTGCCAGTCACTTCCGGGACAGGGTAGGTGAGCAGTTCTTC; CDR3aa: CASHFRDRVGEQFF